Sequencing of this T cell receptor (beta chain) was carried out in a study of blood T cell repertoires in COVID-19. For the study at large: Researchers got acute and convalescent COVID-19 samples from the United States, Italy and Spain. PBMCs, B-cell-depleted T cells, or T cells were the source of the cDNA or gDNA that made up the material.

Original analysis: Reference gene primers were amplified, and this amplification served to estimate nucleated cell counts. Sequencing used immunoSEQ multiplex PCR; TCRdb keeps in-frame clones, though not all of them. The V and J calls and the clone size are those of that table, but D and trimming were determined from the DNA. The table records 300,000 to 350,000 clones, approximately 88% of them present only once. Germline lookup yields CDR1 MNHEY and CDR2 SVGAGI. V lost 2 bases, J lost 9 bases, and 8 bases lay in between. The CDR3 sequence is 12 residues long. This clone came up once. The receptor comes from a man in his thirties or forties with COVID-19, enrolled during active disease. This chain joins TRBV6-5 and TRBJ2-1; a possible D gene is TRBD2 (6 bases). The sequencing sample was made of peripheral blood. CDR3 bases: TGTGCCAGCAGTTACGTGGGAGGTGAGCAGTTCTTC. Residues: CASSYVGGEQFF.